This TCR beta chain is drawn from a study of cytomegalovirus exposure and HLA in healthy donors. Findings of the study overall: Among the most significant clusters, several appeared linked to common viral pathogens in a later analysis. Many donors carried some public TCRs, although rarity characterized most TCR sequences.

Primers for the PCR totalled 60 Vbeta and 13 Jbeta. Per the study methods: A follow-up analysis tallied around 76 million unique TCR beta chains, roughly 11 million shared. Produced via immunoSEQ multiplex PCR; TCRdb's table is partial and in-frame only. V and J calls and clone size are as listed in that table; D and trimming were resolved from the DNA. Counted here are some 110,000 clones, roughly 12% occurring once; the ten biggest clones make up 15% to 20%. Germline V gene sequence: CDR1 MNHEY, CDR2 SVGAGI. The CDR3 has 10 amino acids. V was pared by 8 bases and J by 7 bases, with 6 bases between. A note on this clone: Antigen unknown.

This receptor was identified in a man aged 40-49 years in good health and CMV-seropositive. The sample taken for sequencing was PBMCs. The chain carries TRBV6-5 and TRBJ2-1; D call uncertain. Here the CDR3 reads CASGRNEQFF. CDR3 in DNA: TGTGCCAGCGGGCGAAATGAGCAGTTCTTC.